The rows below give T cell receptor beta chains drawn from one sample of a study of regulatory T cells in long-lasting Graves disease. TCRdb recomputed calls from the multiplex PCR reads with MiXCR, one row per CDR3 protein. Here the sample spans 450,000 to 600,000 distinct CDR3 sequences, 15% to 20% being singletons. This same sample was also part of a study on T cells in Graves' hyperthyroidism and ophthalmopathy.

Specimen: peripheral blood mononuclear cells (PBMCs), collected at new diagnosis, from a patient treated with antithyroid drugs. All receptors derive from a man in his forties with Graves disease. The CDR3 runs from the conserved cysteine through the conserved F or W. Each record gives: J gene, D gene, clone size, V gene, CDR3 protein, CDR3 DNA. A D gene is named only where the DNA matches it firmly. Clone size is not always given. Where it is, it says once, few, many or a class for expanded clones.

TRBJ2-7 | TRBD2 | few | TRBV25-1 | CASMGTSGTYEQYF | TGTGCCAGCATGGGGACTAGCGGTACCTACGAGCAGTACTTC
TRBJ2-1 | NA | NA | TRBV30 | CAFARRGSYNEQFF | TGTGCCTTTGCCCGGCGGGGCTCCTACAATGAGCAGTTCTTC
TRBJ2-2 | TRBD2 | many | TRBV20-1 | CSARDSGRDTGELFF | TGCAGTGCTAGAGATAGCGGGAGGGACACCGGGGAGCTGTTTTTT
TRBJ2-1 | NA | NA | TRBV28 | CASSPGAGAVSYNEQFF | TGTGCCAGCAGCCCCGGGGCGGGCGCGGTTTCCTACAATGAGCAGTTCTTC
TRBJ2-7 | NA | many | TRBV5-1 | CASSLGRKPYEQYF | TGCGCCAGCAGCTTGGGACGGAAGCCCTACGAGCAGTACTTC
TRBJ2-1 | TRBD1 | NA | TRBV7-8 | CASSLVGQERFF | TGTGCCAGCAGCTTAGTAGGACAGGAAAGGTTCTTC
TRBJ2-7 | NA | few | TRBV10-1 | CASSESGTYEQYF | TGCGCCAGCAGTGAATCAGGCACCTACGAGCAGTACTTC
TRBJ1-2 | NA | few | TRBV20-1 | CSARGLKEPYGYTF | TGCAGTGCTAGAGGTCTTAAGGAGCCCTATGGCTACACCTTC
TRBJ2-3 | TRBD2 | NA | TRBV2 | CASSEGLAGLRDTQYF | TGTGCCAGCAGTGAAGGACTAGCGGGACTTAGGGATACGCAGTATTTT
TRBJ2-7 | NA | many | TRBV11-2 | CASSSQEGHHSYEQYF | TGTGCCAGCAGCTCACAAGAGGGACACCACTCCTACGAGCAGTACTTC
TRBJ2-1 | TRBD2 | NA | TRBV20-1 | CSAFRTSGRGRNEQFF | TGCAGTGCTTTTCGGACTAGCGGGAGGGGTCGCAATGAGCAGTTCTTC
TRBJ1-6 | NA | NA | TRBV27 | CASSFRQVGNSPLHF | TGTGCCAGCAGTTTTCGACAGGTCGGCAATTCACCCCTCCACTTT
TRBJ2-3 | NA | many | TRBV20-1 | CSGGLADTQYF | TGCAGTGGGGGGCTCGCAGATACGCAGTATTTT
TRBJ2-3 | NA | NA | TRBV20-1 | CSAGAIVDTQYF | TGCAGTGCTGGAGCAATCGTAGATACGCAGTATTTT
TRBJ2-5 | TRBD2 | many | TRBV28 | CASSQPGGGLKTQYF | TGTGCCAGCAGTCAGCCGGGGGGAGGGTTAAAGACCCAGTACTTC
TRBJ2-7 | NA | many | TRBV18 | CASSPRPWLEQYF | TGTGCCAGCTCACCGCGCCCTTGGCTCGAGCAGTACTTC
TRBJ2-2 | TRBD2 | NA | TRBV9 | CASSGVAGVTGELFF | TGTGCCAGCAGCGGTGTAGCGGGAGTTACCGGGGAGCTGTTTTTT
TRBJ1-6 | NA | NA | TRBV6-2/TRBV6-3 | CASSYHLLNSPLHF | TGTGCCAGCAGTTACCACTTGTTAAATTCACCCCTCCACTTT
TRBJ2-1 | TRBD2 | many | TRBV27 | CASSTGTSPYNEQFF | TGTGCCAGCAGTACCGGGACTAGCCCATACAATGAGCAGTTCTTC
TRBJ2-1 | NA | few | TRBV20-1 | CSAQPGDKAYNEQFF | TGCAGTGCCCAGCCCGGGGACAAAGCCTACAATGAGCAGTTCTTC
TRBJ2-1 | NA | NA | TRBV11-2 | CASSLEVTTRVIF | TGTGCCAGCAGCTTAGAGGTTACCACACGCGTCATCTTC
TRBJ2-7 | TRBD1 | few | TRBV6-9 | CASSYADRGGEQYF | TGTGCCAGCAGTTACGCCGACAGGGGCGGAGAGCAGTACTTC
TRBJ2-7 | TRBD1 | few | TRBV6-2/TRBV6-3 | CAVAGTGFYEQYF | TGTGCCGTTGCCGGGACAGGGTTCTACGAGCAGTACTTC
TRBJ2-7 | NA | few | TRBV9 | CASSVDPGFYEQYF | TGTGCCAGCAGCGTAGACCCGGGATTCTACGAGCAGTACTTC
TRBJ2-1 | NA | few | TRBV27 | CASRRGVHEQFF | TGTGCCAGCAGACGAGGGGTCCATGAGCAGTTCTTC
TRBJ2-7 | TRBD1 | many | TRBV6-1 | CASSGDSTYEQYF | TGTGCCAGCAGTGGGGACAGTACCTACGAGCAGTACTTC
TRBJ2-1 | TRBD2 | few | TRBV11-2 | CASSSTSGRALPFF | TGTGCCAGCAGCTCCACTAGCGGGAGGGCTCTGCCTTTCTTC
TRBJ2-7 | NA | NA | TRBV4-2 | CASSQDETLAGQYF | TGTGCCAGCAGCCAAGATGAGACCCTTGCAGGGCAGTACTTC
TRBJ2-7 | TRBD2 | NA | TRBV7-6 | CASRLRTSGEQYF | TGTGCCAGCAGGCTCCGGACTAGCGGCGAGCAGTACTTC
TRBJ1-2 | TRBD1 | few | TRBV12-3/TRBV12-4 | CASSSPRTGAGYGYTF | TGTGCCAGCAGTAGCCCGAGGACAGGGGCCGGGTATGGCTACACCTTC
TRBJ1-4 | NA | few | TRBV7-9 | CASSSITWRTNEKLFF | TGTGCCAGCAGCTCCATCACATGGAGAACTAATGAAAAACTGTTTTTT
TRBJ1-3 | NA | few | TRBV5-1 | CASSPMGRAYSGNTIYF | TGCGCCAGCAGCCCTATGGGTAGGGCCTACTCTGGAAACACCATATATTTT
TRBJ2-5 | TRBD1 | many | TRBV18 | CASSPTGYETQYF | TGTGCCAGCTCACCGACAGGGTATGAGACCCAGTACTTC
TRBJ2-1 | NA | few | TRBV9 | CASSLGLVAGDNEQFF | TGTGCCAGCAGCCTAGGCTTGGTGGCGGGCGACAATGAGCAGTTCTTC
TRBJ2-2 | NA | many | TRBV28 | CASSYTGFYGELFF | TGTGCCAGCAGCTATACAGGGTTTTATGGGGAGCTGTTTTTT
TRBJ2-4 | TRBD1 | many | TRBV18 | CASSPRGLNIQYF | TGTGCCAGCTCACCTAGGGGGCTTAACATTCAGTACTTC
TRBJ1-1 | NA | few | TRBV20-1 | CSARSTGLNTEAFF | TGCAGTGCTAGGTCGACAGGCCTGAACACTGAAGCTTTCTTT
TRBJ2-7 | TRBD2 | many | TRBV28 | CASRGGTANSYEQYF | TGTGCCAGCAGGGGAGGGACTGCCAATTCCTACGAGCAGTACTTC
TRBJ2-7 | NA | NA | TRBV19 | CASSIRDEQYF | TGTGCCAGTAGTATCAGGGACGAGCAGTACTTC
TRBJ1-4 | TRBD1 | many | TRBV27 | CASSFPGQSSYSGEKLFF | TGTGCCAGCAGCTTTCCGGGACAGTCTTCATACTCGGGGGAAAAACTGTTTTTT
TRBJ2-3 | NA | NA | TRBV7-9 | CASTERVAGTTDTQYF | TGTGCCAGCACCGAGAGGGTGGCGGGAACTACAGATACGCAGTATTTT
TRBJ2-1 | TRBD2 | many | TRBV30 | CAWERQRDTEQFF | TGTGCCTGGGAGAGGCAGCGGGATACTGAGCAGTTCTTC
TRBJ2-1 | TRBD2 | NA | TRBV28 | CASSLPGLADLNEQFF | TGTGCCAGCAGTTTACCGGGACTAGCGGACCTCAATGAGCAGTTCTTC
TRBJ2-3 | TRBD2 | few | TRBV6-5 | CASSYGAGGPGVDTQYF | TGTGCCAGCAGTTACGGTGCGGGAGGGCCGGGGGTAGATACGCAGTATTTT
TRBJ2-7 | TRBD2 | many | TRBV2 | CASSVSGRTYEQYF | TGTGCCAGCAGTGTTAGCGGGAGGACCTACGAGCAGTACTTC
TRBJ1-1 | NA | NA | TRBV19 | CASRSSGGMDTEAFF | TGTGCCAGTAGAAGTAGCGGGGGCATGGACACTGAAGCTTTCTTT
TRBJ2-3 | NA | NA | TRBV19 | CASSIKSSTDTQYF | TGTGCCAGTAGTATCAAAAGTAGCACAGATACGCAGTATTTT